Each of the 10 T cell receptor beta chains below was sequenced from the same sample in a study of response to subunit inactivated influenza vaccine. One entry per CDR3 protein, called by TCRdb with MiXCR from the RT-PCR reads. The table shows about half a million distinct CDR3 sequences, with about 25% occurring only once. The sample here was CD4+ T cells sorted from PBMCs, taken 4 to 6 days after vaccination. The receptors derive from a man between 45 and 60 years old who received an inactivated influenza vaccine.

This clonotype was detected ten times or more. V gene TRBV5-1 combines with J gene TRBJ2-1, with D possibly being TRBD1 (6 bases). This CDR3 is 14 amino acids long. V lost 4 bases and J lost 2, with 10 bases in between. Germline V CDR1 and CDR2: SGHRS, YFSETQ. The DNA for the CDR3 is TGCGCCAGCAGCGCGACAGGAACCTACAATGAGCAGTTCTTC. This gives the protein CASSATGTYNEQFF.

This rearrangement joins TRBV12-3 or TRBV12-4 to TRBJ2-7; D may be TRBD1 or TRBD2 (5 bases each). The CDR3 extends over 15 amino acids. Trimming shortened V by 4 bases and J by 3 bases, and 16 bases separated the two germline ends. The CDR3 loop is CASSSYRDGDYEQYF. CDR3 DNA sequence: TGTGCCAGCAGTTCCTACCGGGACGGAGACTACGAGCAGTACTTC.

The sample holds a few counts of this clonotype. The chain has TRBV2 and TRBJ1-1, with D hard to call. The V and J ends lost 7 bases and 0 bases respectively, with 12 bases between them. This CDR3 is built from 14 residues. CDR1 is SNHLY, CDR2 FYNNEI, per germline. The CDR3 sequence is CASIPDGMNTEAFF. In DNA, the CDR3 is TGTGCCAGCATCCCCGACGGAATGAACACTGAAGCTTTCTTT.

The rearrangement links TRBV6-2 or TRBV6-3 to TRBJ2-3; D gene unclear. The CDR3 extends over 13 amino acids. The germline V gene has CDR1 MNHEY and CDR2 SVGEGT. V lost 7 bases and J lost 5, with 13 bases in between. CDR3 loop: CASTDHGRDTQYF. For the CDR3, the DNA is TGTGCCAGCACCGACCACGGCAGAGATACGCAGTATTTT.

The chain recombines TRBV30 with TRBJ2-7; D gene unclear. Germline V CDR1 and CDR2: GTSNPN, SVGIG (reference sequence). V was trimmed by 0 bases and J by 6 bases, leaving 6 bases between them. The length of the CDR3 is 11 residues. For the CDR3, the DNA is TGTGCCTGGAGTGTGGTACGCGAGCAGTACTTC. It codes for CAWSVVREQYF.

The chain uses TRBV7-2 and TRBJ2-1; TRBD1 matches 7 bases. There are 16 residues in the CDR3. V shed 5 bases, J shed 4 bases, and the junction held 11 bases outside the gene matches. CDR1 SGHTA and CDR2 FQGNSA come from the germline V gene. The CDR3 bases are TGTGCCAGCAGCCCACGAGGCCCAGGGGGTTACAATGAGCAGTTCTTC. Protein: CASSPRGPGGYNEQFF.

In its sample, this clonotype was seen a few times. The chain couples TRBV7-9 to TRBJ2-2, with no clear D. V was clipped by 5 bases and J by 8 bases, with 15 bases between them. The CDR3 has 14 amino acids. Per the germline V gene, CDR1 is SEHNR and CDR2 is FQNEAQ (reference sequence). The CDR3: CASSRAQGQGELFF. CDR3 DNA: TGTGCCAGCAGCAGGGCACAAGGCCAGGGGGAGCTGTTTTTT.

The rearrangement joins TRBV20-1 to TRBJ2-7; 13 positions match TRBD2. CDR1 DFQATT and CDR2 SNEGSKA come from the germline V gene (reference sequence). The CDR3 consists of 16 residues. V lost 4 bases to trimming and J lost 5 bases; unmatched junction nucleotides: 11. CDR3 DNA: TGCAGTGCTACCGGGACTAGCGGGGACCTCCTCCACGAGCAGTACTTC. This encodes CSATGTSGDLLHEQYF.

J is TRBJ2-2 and V is TRBV11-2; D unclear. CDR3 length equals 14 residues. V dropped 6 bases and J dropped 3 bases, with 11 bases sitting between them. Germline V gene sequence: CDR1 SGHAT, CDR2 FQNNGV. This chain's CDR3 is CASRLGSDTGELFF. The DNA of the CDR3 is TGTGCCAGCAGGCTTGGGTCCGACACCGGGGAGCTGTTTTTT.

This clonotype has only a few counts. This rearrangement joins TRBV24-1 to TRBJ1-2; D may be TRBD1 (5 bases). From germline, CDR1 is KGHDR and CDR2 SFDVKD. The CDR3 loop spans 16 amino acids. With 5 bases removed from V and 9 bases from J, the gap between germline ends came to 24 bases. CDR3 DNA: TGTGCCACCAGTGGTGCCATTCAGGGTTCCCGGTCGAGCTACACCTTC. Protein sequence: CATSGAIQGSRSSYTF.